Reported below is one T cell receptor (beta chain). Its antigen is still unknown. The data derive from a study of cytomegalovirus exposure and HLA in healthy donors. For the study at large: An early data release held tens of millions of unique TCRs from HLA-typed donors. Findings of the study overall: In a later analysis, productive TCRs from donors in an Asian-associated ancestry cluster reportedly carried fewer N-insertions than the cohort mean. Listed as cytomegalovirus-associated were 164 TCR beta chains.

With 60 Vbeta and 13 Jbeta primers, the PCR was carried out. Libraries were prepared by immunoSEQ multiplex PCR; TCRdb keeps only in-frame clonotypes and omits some of them. This table lists 40,000 to 50,000 clones. The CDR3 covers 17 residues. Germline V gene lookup returns CDR1 LGHNA and CDR2 YSLEER. V dropped 1 base and J dropped 3 bases, with 18 bases sitting between them. The sequencing input was PBMCs. This chain connects TRBV4-3 to TRBJ1-1; D perhaps matches TRBD1 (6 bases). The TCR comes from a woman aged 40 to 49 in good health and CMV-seronegative. This CDR3 reads CASSQGIGGGLYTEAFF. The CDR3, as DNA: TGCGCCAGCAGCCAAGGTATAGGGGGAGGGTTATACACTGAAGCTTTCTTT.